One sample yielded the 15 T cell receptor beta chains listed below, sequenced in a study of cytomegalovirus exposure and HLA in healthy donors. The PCR contained 60 Vbeta and 13 Jbeta primers. TCRdb keeps only in-frame clones here, not all; method: immunoSEQ multiplex PCR. The repertoire includes about 120,000 clones, around three quarters of them detected once, and 1.5% to 2.5% sits in the top ten. Material for sequencing was PBMCs. The receptors stem from a man aged 18-30 years in good health and CMV-seronegative.

This chain joins TRBV5-1 and TRBJ2-3; weak D call: TRBD2 (6 bases). V shed 0 bases and J shed 2 bases, with 13 bases lying between them. CDR3 length equals 16 residues. CDR1 SGHRS and CDR2 YFSETQ come from the germline V gene. The CDR3 nucleotides are TGCGCCAGCAGCTTGGACCCCCTAGCGTACACAGATACGCAGTATTTT. Translation gives CASSLDPLAYTDTQYF.

This clone occurred once. V and J are TRBV27 and TRBJ2-2; D not resolved. Germline loops: CDR1 MNHEY, CDR2 SMNVEV (reference sequence). The CDR3 sequence is 15 residues long. Trimming removed 7 bases from V and 1 base from J, with 13 bases in between. CDR3 amino acids: CASTRAALNTGELFF. The CDR3 DNA sequence: TGTGCCAGCACCCGAGCAGCGCTGAACACCGGGGAGCTGTTTTTT.

In its sample, this clone was seen a few times. This chain connects TRBV7-9 to TRBJ2-2; the match to TRBD1 covers 7 bases. The V and J ends lost 8 bases and 5 bases, in that order; junction bases with no gene match: 14. The CDR3 has 16 amino acids. CDR1 SEHNR and CDR2 FQNEAQ come from the germline V gene (reference sequence). The CDR3 DNA sequence: TGTGCCAGCCTCCCCAGGGGGAGAGAGAGAACCGGGGAGCTGTTTTTT. The encoded protein is CASLPRGRERTGELFF. Based on the CDR3 plus reference TRBV7-9 and TRBJ2-2, the full variable domain is DTGVSQNPRHKITKRGQNVTFRCDPISEHNRLYWYRQTLGQGPEFLTYFQNEAQLEKSRLLSDRFSAERPKGSFSTLEIQRTEQGDSAMYLCASLPRGRERTGELFFGEGSRLTVL.

This clone has only one observation. The rearrangement uses TRBV7-9 and TRBJ2-1; TRBD2 is a possible D gene (6 bases). The CDR3 is 13 amino acids. Germline V gives CDR1 SEHNR, CDR2 FQNEAQ (reference sequence). V was cut by 0 bases and J by 14 bases, with 14 bases left in between. CDR3 bases: TGTGCCAGCAGCTTAGCGATGGACCAGCGGGAGTTCTTC. This codes for CASSLAMDQREFF. Looking up the rest from reference TRBV7-9 and TRBJ2-1 gives the full variable domain: DTGVSQNPRHKITKRGQNVTFRCDPISEHNRLYWYRQTLGQGPEFLTYFQNEAQLEKSRLLSDRFSAERPKGSFSTLEIQRTEQGDSAMYLCASSLAMDQREFFGPGTRLTVL.

V gene TRBV7-2 combines with J gene TRBJ1-5; possible D gene TRBD1, 6 bases. CDR1 SGHTA and CDR2 FQGNSA come from the germline V gene. The germline V and J ends were trimmed by 5 bases and 2 bases, with 10 bases remaining between them. The CDR3 consists of 14 residues. CDR3 in DNA: TGTGCCAGCAGCCCGCGACAGGGCAATCAGCCCCAGCATTTT. Amino acid sequence: CASSPRQGNQPQHF.

The rearrangement links TRBV5-1 to TRBJ1-3; D remains unclear. Between the trimmed V and J ends, which lost 0 bases and 5 bases, there was a span of 9 bases. Germline V gene sequence: CDR1 SGHRS, CDR2 YFSETQ. CDR3 length: 14 amino acids. The chain's CDR3 is CASSLGAGRNTIYF. CDR3 DNA: TGCGCCAGCAGCTTGGGGGCAGGAAGAAACACCATATATTTT.

The V and J genes are TRBV30 and TRBJ2-7, with D maybe TRBD2 (5 bases). This CDR3 has 11 residues. From germline, CDR1 is GTSNPN and CDR2 SVGIG (reference sequence). V lost 8 bases and J lost 6, with 14 bases in between. CDR3 DNA: TGTGCCCTATCCGCGGGTGTCGAGCAGTACGTC. As protein: CALSAGVEQYV.

The rearrangement joins TRBV7-3 to TRBJ2-1; 7 bases line up with TRBD2. After removal of 3 bases from V and 0 bases from J, the junction contained 8 bases not matched to a gene. Looked up from germline, CDR1 is SGHTA and CDR2 is FQGTGA. The CDR3 length is 17 residues. This CDR3 reads CASSLMTSRGSYNEQFF. The CDR3 DNA reads as TGTGCCAGCAGCTTGATGACTAGCAGAGGCTCCTACAATGAGCAGTTCTTC.

The gene calls are TRBV9 and TRBJ1-5; D is uncertain. CDR1 is SGDLS, CDR2 YYNGEE, per germline. CDR3 length: 13 residues. The V end lost 0 bases, the J end lost 6 bases, and 7 bases lay between the germline ends. CDR3 in amino acids: CASSVDTGQPQHF. The CDR3 coding sequence is TGTGCCAGCAGCGTAGATACGGGTCAGCCCCAGCATTTT.

The gene calls are TRBV7-8 and TRBJ2-5; TRBD2 aligns across 7 bases. Trimming removed 1 base from V and 2 bases from J; junction bases left unmatched: 19. This CDR3 contains 20 residues. Germline CDR1 reads SGHVS; CDR2 reads FQNEAQ. This CDR3 reads CASSLGLRGRARTAQETQYF. The CDR3 DNA is TGTGCCAGCAGCTTAGGGTTACGAGGGAGGGCCCGAACCGCACAAGAGACCCAGTACTTC.

This chain links TRBV5-6 with TRBJ2-1; weak D call: TRBD1 (5 bases). The CDR3 is made up of 16 amino acids. In germline, CDR1 is SGHDT, CDR2 YYEEEE. Trimming took 4 bases from V and 4 from J, leaving 18 bases between them. Here the CDR3 DNA reads TGTGCCAGCAGCACAGATCAGGGAAGGATATACAATGAGCAGTTCTTC. The encoded protein is CASSTDQGRIYNEQFF.

This clone was detected only a few times. V gene TRBV6-5 combines with J gene TRBJ2-3, with 7 bases that match TRBD2. Germline V gives CDR1 MNHEY, CDR2 SVGAGI. The CDR3 is 14 amino acids. V was pared by 7 bases and J by 3 bases, with 7 bases of the junction left unmatched. CDR3 loop: CASTRAGETDTQYF. The DNA for the CDR3 is TGTGCCAGCACTCGGGCGGGGGAGACAGATACGCAGTATTTT.

The chain uses TRBV27 and TRBJ2-5, with a weak D call TRBD1 (6 bases). Germline CDR1 MNHEY, CDR2 SMNVEV (reference sequence). The V end was cut by 5 bases, the J end by 0 bases, with 13 bases between. The CDR3 has 15 amino acids. In nucleotides, the CDR3 is TGTGCCAGCAGTCCTGGACAGTTTTACCAAGAGACCCAGTACTTC. Its protein product is CASSPGQFYQETQYF.

The rearrangement links TRBV13 to TRBJ2-4, with 9 bases identical to TRBD2. The V gene's germline CDR1 is PRHDT and CDR2 FYEKMQ (reference sequence). The CDR3 is 17 residues long. V dropped 5 bases and J dropped 1; count of bases not matched to a gene: 9. As DNA, the CDR3 is TGTGCCAGCAGCCTACGTATGAGCGGGAGGGCCAAAAACATTCAGTACTTC. The encoded protein is CASSLRMSGRAKNIQYF.

The V call is TRBV9, the J call TRBJ2-3, with D possibly matching TRBD1 (6 bases). CDR1 and CDR2 from the germline V gene are SGDLS and YYNGEE. This CDR3 contains 14 residues. V shed 4 bases and J shed 2 bases, with 11 bases lying between them. In DNA, the CDR3 is TGTGCCAGCAGCACCCGGACAGTCACAGATACGCAGTATTTT. Protein: CASSTRTVTDTQYF.